This entry lists 16 T cell receptor beta chains sequenced from one sample in a study of CD8+CD57+ T cells in acquired aplastic anemia. Flow cytometry had shown expanded CD8+CD57+ cells in the patients chosen for sequencing. Genomic DNA, serving as template, underwent TCR beta VDJ and CDR3 profiling. A single record per CDR3 protein comes from TCRdb applying MiXCR to the reads. The table shows about 150,000 distinct CDR3 sequences, with 40% to 65% occurring only once. Material for sequencing was sorted CD4+, CD8+, or CD8+CD57+ T cells (not recorded which) from PBMCs. The receptors here all came from a human donor with aplastic anemia.

The chain has TRBV7-2 and TRBJ2-7; the D gene could be TRBD1 or TRBD2 (5 bases each). The CDR3 length is 13 residues. Trimming took 5 bases from V and 7 from J, leaving 15 bases between them. Germline lookup yields CDR1 SGHTA and CDR2 FQGNSA. CDR3 region: CASSTTDEGEQYF. DNA for the CDR3: TGTGCCAGCAGCACAACCGACGAGGGGGAGCAGTACTTC.

This chain uses TRBV19 with TRBJ1-1, with TRBD1 as a possible D gene (6 bases). This CDR3 comprises 16 residues. Germline CDR1 LNHDA, CDR2 SQIVND (reference sequence). V lost 3 bases and J lost 2, with 16 bases in between. CDR3 amino acids: CASSITGSSLNTEAFF. CDR3 coding DNA: TGTGCCAGTAGTATCACAGGGTCCTCCCTCAACACTGAAGCTTTCTTT.

The J gene is TRBJ2-1, the V gene TRBV5-1; 9 bases match TRBD2. The CDR3 has 15 residues. The V gene end was trimmed by 0 bases and the J gene end by 3 bases; junction bases not matched to a gene: 1. Germline assignment: CDR1 SGHRS and CDR2 YFSETQ. The CDR3 DNA is TGCGCCAGCAGCTTGGTTAGCGGGAGCTACAATGAGCAGTTCTTC. This gives the protein CASSLVSGSYNEQFF.

The V gene is TRBV25-1, the J gene TRBJ1-6; maybe TRBD1 (5 bases). Trimming took off 1 base at V and 10 bases at J, with 20 bases between the two ends. There are 17 residues in the CDR3. CDR1 is MGHDK and CDR2 is SYGVNS in the germline V gene. CDR3 coding DNA: TGTGCCAGCAGTGAATCTCTCGGGACGTTGGTGGAATCACCCCTCCACTTT. Protein: CASSESLGTLVESPLHF.

This clonotype was recorded at least ten times. One end of the junction varies from germline; a read error may be responsible. The genes are TRBV4-1 and TRBJ2-7; D gene unclear. This CDR3 has 13 residues. CDR1 MGHRA and CDR2 YSYEKL come from the germline V gene. The CDR3 spells CASSQEGNRPPHF. CDR3 nucleotides: TGCGCCAGCAGCCAAGAAGGAAACCGCCCCCCGCACTTC.

This clonotype was counted only a few times. V gene TRBV10-1 combines with J gene TRBJ2-3, with no clear D. Germline lookup yields CDR1 WNHNN and CDR2 SYGVQD (reference sequence). V dropped 2 bases and J dropped 5 bases, with 8 bases sitting between them. The CDR3 is 13 residues long. The CDR3 DNA sequence: TGCGCCAGCAGTGAGAGGGTTTTAGATACGCAGTATTTT. Its translation is CASSERVLDTQYF.

There are a few counts of this clonotype. This sequence joins TRBV12-3 or TRBV12-4 and TRBJ1-5, with D unclear. Trimming left V 6 bases short and J 4 bases short, with 7 bases between. The CDR3 is made up of 12 amino acids. CDR3 region: CASSQNNQPQHF. In DNA, the CDR3 is TGTGCCAGCAGCCAGAATAATCAGCCCCAGCATTTT.

This clonotype was recorded a few times. The genes are TRBV15 and TRBJ2-2; no reliable D call. Germline values: CDR1 LNHNV, CDR2 YYDKDF (reference sequence). The length of the CDR3 is 13 residues. V lost 0 bases and J 6 bases, leaving 5 bases between the germline ends. The CDR3 is CATSRDNAGELFF. The DNA for the CDR3 is TGTGCCACCAGCAGAGATAACGCCGGGGAGCTGTTTTTT.

Only a few counts were recorded for this clonotype. The chain combines TRBV27 with TRBJ2-1; 11 bases map to TRBD2. Unmatched junction bases numbered 13, after V lost 10 bases and J lost 8 bases. The germline CDR1 and CDR2 sequences are MNHEY and SMNVEV (reference sequence). This CDR3 is 15 amino acids long. CDR3 protein: CATEMTSGKPHEQFF. The CDR3 coding sequence is TGTGCCACCGAAATGACTAGCGGGAAGCCCCATGAGCAGTTCTTC.

There are many counts of this clonotype. The V and J genes are TRBV12-3 or TRBV12-4 and TRBJ2-5; D is uncertain. This CDR3 has 14 amino acids. V shed 6 bases and J shed 0 bases, with 11 bases lying between them. The CDR3 bases are TGTGCCAGCAGCCCAGACGGGTACCAAGAGACCCAGTACTTC. This encodes CASSPDGYQETQYF.

Remarks on this clonotype: Sequence at one end of the junction differs from germline and may be a read error. This sequence joins TRBV14 and TRBJ2-5, with a weak D call TRBD2 (6 bases). Per the germline V gene, CDR1 is SGHDN and CDR2 is FVKESK. The CDR3 totals 12 residues. CDR3 nucleotide sequence: TGTGCCGGCAGGAGGGGCGCAGAGACCCAGTACTTC. Translating it yields CAGRRGAETQYF.

The rearrangement joins TRBV7-3 to TRBJ2-1, with D possibly matching TRBD2 (5 bases). Germline values: CDR1 SGHTA, CDR2 FQGTGA. The CDR3 is 15 residues long. The V end lost 1 base, the J end lost 2 bases, and 9 bases lay between the germline ends. This CDR3 is CASSLMNGAYNEQFF. DNA of the CDR3: TGTGCCAGCAGCTTAATGAACGGGGCCTACAATGAGCAGTTCTTC.

This clonotype was found many times. The chain couples TRBV4-3 to TRBJ1-2; possible D gene TRBD1, 5 bases. This CDR3 is 14 amino acids long. Trimming shortened V by 5 bases and J by 6 bases, and 16 bases separated the two germline ends. Looked up from germline, CDR1 is LGHNA and CDR2 is YSLEER. CDR3 sequence reads: CASSSGIGGNGYTF. DNA of the CDR3: TGCGCCAGCAGCTCAGGCATCGGGGGGAATGGCTACACCTTC.

This clonotype was recorded many times. The J gene is TRBJ1-1, the V gene TRBV5-6; TRBD1 matches at 10 bases. V lost 4 bases to trimming and J lost 3 bases; unmatched junction nucleotides: 6. Germline V gene lookup returns CDR1 SGHDT and CDR2 YYEEEE. This CDR3 contains 15 residues. The CDR3 DNA reads TGTGCCAGCAGCCCCTTCGGACAGGGGGACACTGAAGCTTTCTTT. Its protein product is CASSPFGQGDTEAFF.

This clonotype was counted a few times. Given a much more abundant clone one base away, this may be a read error. The V and J genes are TRBV7-9 and TRBJ1-2; the D is unclear. CDR1 and CDR2 from the germline V gene are SEHNR and FQNEAQ (reference sequence). Trimming shortened V by 4 bases and J by 0 bases, and 15 bases separated the two germline ends. This CDR3 contains 16 residues. CDR3 sequence reads: CASSSASRATNYGYTF. The CDR3 DNA sequence: TGTGCCAGCAGCTCGGCGAGCCGGGCAACTAACTATGGCTACACCTTC.

The chain uses TRBV19 and TRBJ2-3; D is unclear. The length of the CDR3 is 10 residues. Germline CDR1 and CDR2: LNHDA and SQIVND (reference sequence). The CDR3 here is CAKTGDTQYF. DNA for the CDR3: TGTGCTAAGACGGGAGATACGCAGTATTTT.